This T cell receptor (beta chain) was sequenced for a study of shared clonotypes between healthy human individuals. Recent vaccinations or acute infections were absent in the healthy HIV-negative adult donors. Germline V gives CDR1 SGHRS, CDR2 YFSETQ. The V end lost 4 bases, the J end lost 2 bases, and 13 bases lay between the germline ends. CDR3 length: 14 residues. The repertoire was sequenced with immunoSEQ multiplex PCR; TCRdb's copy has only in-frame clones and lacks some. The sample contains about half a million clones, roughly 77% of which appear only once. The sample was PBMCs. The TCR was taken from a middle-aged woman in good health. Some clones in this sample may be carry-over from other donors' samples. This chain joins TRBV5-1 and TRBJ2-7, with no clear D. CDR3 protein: CASSTDSITYEQYF. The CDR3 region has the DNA TGCGCCAGCAGCACAGACTCAATCACCTACGAGCAGTACTTC.